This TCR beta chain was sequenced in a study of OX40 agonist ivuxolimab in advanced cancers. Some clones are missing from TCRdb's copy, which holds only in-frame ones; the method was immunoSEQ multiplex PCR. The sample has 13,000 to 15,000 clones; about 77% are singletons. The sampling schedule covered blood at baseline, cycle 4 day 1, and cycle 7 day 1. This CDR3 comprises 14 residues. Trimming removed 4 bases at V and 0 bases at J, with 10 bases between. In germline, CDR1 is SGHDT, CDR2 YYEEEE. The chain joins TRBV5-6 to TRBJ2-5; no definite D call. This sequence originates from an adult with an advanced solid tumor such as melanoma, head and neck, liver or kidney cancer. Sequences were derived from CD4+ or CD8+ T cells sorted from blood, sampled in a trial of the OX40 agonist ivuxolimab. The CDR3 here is CASSLATYQETQYF. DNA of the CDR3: TGTGCCAGCAGCCTCGCCACGTACCAAGAGACCCAGTACTTC.